This is a list of T cell receptor beta chains from one sample in a study of T cell responses to AZD1222 COVID-19 vaccine. Profiling relied on immunoSEQ multiplex PCR, and the TCRdb table lists in-frame clones only, not all of them. Counted here are tens of thousands of clones, around 90% occurring once; the ten biggest clones make up roughly 3%. Sequenced material: peripheral blood, taken 28 days after the second AZD1222 dose. The receptor source for this set is an adult who received the AZD1222 COVID-19 vaccine. The CDR3 runs from the conserved cysteine through the conserved F or W. Each record gives: clone size, J gene, D gene, V gene, CDR3 DNA, CDR3 protein. The D gene is left open where the match is weak. A clone size is listed for some rows: how often the clone was seen (once, few, many), or a class if it is expanded.

- TRBJ2-4 TRBD1 TRBV9 TGTGCCAGCAGCAAAGGGGGCTCGGACATTCAGTACTTC CASSKGGSDIQYF
- TRBJ1-3 - TRBV3-1/TRBV3-2 TGTGCCAGCAGCCAAGTGTGGAACCTTGGAAACACCATATATTTT CASSQVWNLGNTIYF
- TRBJ1-3 - TRBV4-1 TGCGCCAGCAGCCAAGGTCCCCAGGGGAGCTCTGGAAACACCATATATTTT CASSQGPQGSSGNTIYF
- TRBJ1-2 - TRBV28 TGTGCCAGCAGTTTAAAGGGGGTTAACTATGGCTACACCTTC CASSLKGVNYGYTF
- TRBJ2-2 - TRBV5-6 TGTGCCAGCAGGACGCTACGACAGAACACCGGGGAGCTGTTTTTT CASRTLRQNTGELFF
- TRBJ1-2 - TRBV5-8 TGTGCCAGCAGCTTGGTTGGGGAATCACCCTATGGCTACACCTTC CASSLVGESPYGYTF
- TRBJ2-1 - TRBV7-3 TGTGCCAGCAGCTTAGACAGATGGTCCAATGAGCAGTTCTTC CASSLDRWSNEQFF
- TRBJ1-4 - TRBV4-3 TGCGCCAGCAGCCAAGATGGACCAAATGAAAAACTGTTTTTT CASSQDGPNEKLFF
- TRBJ2-1 TRBD2 TRBV7-2 TGTGCCAGCAGGTTAGCGGGGGGGCCCTACAATGAGCAGTTCTTC CASRLAGGPYNEQFF
- TRBJ1-6 TRBD1 TRBV30 TGTGCCTGGAGGGGACAGGGGGTTTCACCCCTCCACTTT CAWRGQGVSPLHF
- TRBJ2-7 - TRBV5-4 TGTGCCAGCAGCTTGGAGTTAGCCCTCACACTCAGCGAGCAGTACTTC CASSLELALTLSEQYF
- TRBJ2-4 - TRBV9 TGTGCCAGCAGCGTAGCTGGTGGGGTCACCAAAAACATTCAGTACTTC CASSVAGGVTKNIQYF
- TRBJ1-2 - TRBV5-1 TGCGCCAGCAGCTTGGAACCGGGGGGCTATGGCTACACCTTC CASSLEPGGYGYTF
- TRBJ1-6 TRBD1 TRBV30 TGTGCCTGGAGTAGCAGGGGGACCTATAATTCACCCCTCCACTTT CAWSSRGTYNSPLHF
once TRBJ2-7 - TRBV5-1 TGCGCCAGCAGCTTGGATGGGTACGAGCAGTACTTC CASSLDGYEQYF
- TRBJ2-7 - TRBV7-2 TGTGCCAGCAGCTTAGCGAGCGGTATCGATAACGAGCAGTACTTC CASSLASGIDNEQYF
- TRBJ2-3 TRBD2 TRBV25-1 TGTGCCAGCAGTGAGGGGGCGGGGGGCCTAAGCACAGATACGCAGTATTTT CASSEGAGGLSTDTQYF
many TRBJ1-1 - TRBV2 TGTGCCAGCAGGGAACAACAGGGTTTGGGCACTGAAGCTTTCTTT CASREQQGLGTEAFF